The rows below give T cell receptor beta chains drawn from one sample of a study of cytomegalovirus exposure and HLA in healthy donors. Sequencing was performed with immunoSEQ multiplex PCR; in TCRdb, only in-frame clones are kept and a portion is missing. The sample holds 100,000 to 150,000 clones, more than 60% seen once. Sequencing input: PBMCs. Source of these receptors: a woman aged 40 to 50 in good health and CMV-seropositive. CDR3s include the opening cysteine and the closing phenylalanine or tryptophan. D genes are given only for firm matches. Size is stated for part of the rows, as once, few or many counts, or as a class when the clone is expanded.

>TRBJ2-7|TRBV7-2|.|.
TGTGCCAGCAGCTTCAGCGGGACATCTAGCTCCTACGAGCAGTACTTC
CASSFSGTSSSYEQYF
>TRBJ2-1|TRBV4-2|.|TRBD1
TGTGCCAGCAGCCCCGGGACAGGGGGTTACAATGAGCAGTTCTTC
CASSPGTGGYNEQFF
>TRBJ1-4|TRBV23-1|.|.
TGCGCCAGCAGTCACACCGGGAATAATGAAAAACTGTTTTTT
CASSHTGNNEKLFF
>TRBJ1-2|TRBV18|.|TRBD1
TGTGCCAGCTCACCACTCGACAGGGCCTATGGCTACACCTTC
CASSPLDRAYGYTF
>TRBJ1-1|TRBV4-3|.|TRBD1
TGCGCCAGCAGCCAACACCTCGGACAGGGTGAGGGGAACACTGAAGCTTTCTTT
CASSQHLGQGEGNTEAFF
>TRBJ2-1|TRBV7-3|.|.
TGTGCCAGCAGCCCCACAAGCGGCTCGAGCTCCTACAATGAGCAGTTCTTC
CASSPTSGSSSYNEQFF
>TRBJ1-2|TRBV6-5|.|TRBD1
TGTGCCAGCAGTCGACAGGGCTTAAGGGGCTACACCTTC
CASSRQGLRGYTF
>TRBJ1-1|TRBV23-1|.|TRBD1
TGCGCCAGCAGTCAATCCGTGGGGACAGGGGAAGGGACTTTGAACACTGAAGCTTTCTTT
CASSQSVGTGEGTLNTEAFF
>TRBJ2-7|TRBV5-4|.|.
TGTGCCAGCAGCCTATACGGACAGTCCTACGAGCAGTACTTC
CASSLYGQSYEQYF
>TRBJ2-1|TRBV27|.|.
TGTGCCAGCAGTCCCCTTTGGACAGTTCCAGTTTCCAATGAGCAGTTCTTC
CASSPLWTVPVSNEQFF
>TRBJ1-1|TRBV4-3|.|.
TGCGCCAGCAGCCAAGATCTGACAGCGAACACTGAAGCTTTCTTT
CASSQDLTANTEAFF
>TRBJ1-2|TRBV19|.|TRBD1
TGTGCCAGTAAAGACAGGGACTATGGCTACACCTTC
CASKDRDYGYTF
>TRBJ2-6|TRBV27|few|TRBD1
TGTGCCAGCAGTGGGGCAGGGGGCTCTGGGGCCAACGTCCTGACTTTC
CASSGAGGSGANVLTF
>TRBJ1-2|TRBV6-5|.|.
TGTGCCAGCGCCCTACAGGGCTCTCGGGGCTACACCTTC
CASALQGSRGYTF
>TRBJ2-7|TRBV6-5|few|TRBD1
TGTGCCAGCAAAAGCCCCCAGACAGGGTCCTACGAGCAGTACTTC
CASKSPQTGSYEQYF
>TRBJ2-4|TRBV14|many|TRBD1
TGTGCCAGCAGCCAGCACTCCGGGACAGCAAAAAACATTCAGTACTTC
CASSQHSGTAKNIQYF
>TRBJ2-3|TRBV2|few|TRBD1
TGTGCCAGCAGCGCACAGGGGATGGGCACAGATACGCAGTATTTT
CASSAQGMGTDTQYF
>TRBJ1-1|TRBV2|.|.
TGTGCCAGCGGCCTATTACAGGGTAACACTGAAGCTTTCTTT
CASGLLQGNTEAFF
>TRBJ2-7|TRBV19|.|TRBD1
TGTGCCAGTCAGCCTCGGGGGACAGGGCGCTACGAGCAGTACTTC
CASQPRGTGRYEQYF
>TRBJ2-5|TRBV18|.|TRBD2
TGTGCCAGCTCACAGGGACTAGCGGGGGCCGAAGAGACCCAGTACTTC
CASSQGLAGAEETQYF
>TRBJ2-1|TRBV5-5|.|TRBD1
TGTGCCAGCAGGTTGGGACAGGGTAACGTCAATGAGCAGTTCTTC
CASRLGQGNVNEQFF
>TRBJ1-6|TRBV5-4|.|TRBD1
TGTGCCAGCAGCTTTAAAGGGACAGGGGGTAGCTCCTATAATTCACCCCTCCACTTT
CASSFKGTGGSSYNSPLHF
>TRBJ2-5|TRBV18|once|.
TGTGCCAGCTCACACAGCAAAGAGACCCAGTACTTC
CASSHSKETQYF
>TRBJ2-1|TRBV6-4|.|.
TGTGCCAGCGGCCCTAGTTGGAGTGAGCAGTTCTTC
CASGPSWSEQFF
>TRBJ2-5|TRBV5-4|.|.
TGTGCCAGCAGTTCTAGATCGACTCCGTACCAAGAGACCCAGTACTTC
CASSSRSTPYQETQYF
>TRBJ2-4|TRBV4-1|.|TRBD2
TGCGCCAGCAGCCAAGATTCGGGGCTAGCGGGGAGCGGGGCCAAAAACATTCAGTACTTC
CASSQDSGLAGSGAKNIQYF
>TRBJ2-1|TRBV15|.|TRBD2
TGTGCCACCAGCTTGGCGGGAGGCGGGTATGAGCAGTTCTTC
CATSLAGGGYEQFF
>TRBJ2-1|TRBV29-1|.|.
TGCAGCGTTGACGGGAGTGGGTACAATGAGCAGTTCTTC
CSVDGSGYNEQFF
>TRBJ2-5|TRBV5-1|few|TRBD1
TGCGCCAGCACCATAGTACCAGGGGGCACGGAGACCCAGTACTTC
CASTIVPGGTETQYF
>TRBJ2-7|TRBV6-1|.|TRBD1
TGTGCCAGCAGTAAATCCGGGACAGGATACGAGCAGTACTTC
CASSKSGTGYEQYF
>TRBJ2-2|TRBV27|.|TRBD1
TGTGCCAGCAGCCCGGGACAGGGGTCCACCGGGGAGCTGTTTTTT
CASSPGQGSTGELFF
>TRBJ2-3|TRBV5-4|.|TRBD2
TGTGCCAGCAGCCCTAGCGGGGACTACACAGATACGCAGTATTTT
CASSPSGDYTDTQYF
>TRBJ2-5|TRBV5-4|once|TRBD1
TGTGCCAGCAGCCTCGGGACAGGAGAGACCCAGTACTTC
CASSLGTGETQYF
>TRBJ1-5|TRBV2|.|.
TGTGCCGAGGGGGGGAAGGAACAGCCCCAGCATTTT
CAEGGKEQPQHF
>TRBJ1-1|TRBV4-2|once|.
TGTGCCAGCAGCCAAGGCTGGCGGGGGGTGAACACTGAAGCTTTCTTT
CASSQGWRGVNTEAFF
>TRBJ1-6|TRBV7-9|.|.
TGTGCCAGCAGGGCCATGACCTATAATTCACCCCTCCACTTT
CASRAMTYNSPLHF
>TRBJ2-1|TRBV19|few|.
TGTGCCAGTAGTCTTCGGAGGGGATACAATGAGCAGTTCTTC
CASSLRRGYNEQFF
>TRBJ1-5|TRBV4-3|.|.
TGCGCCAGCAGCCAAGAATACAGAACCGAATTCAATCAGCCCCAGCATTTT
CASSQEYRTEFNQPQHF
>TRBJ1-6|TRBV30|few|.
TGTGCCTGGAGTGTAGGGGGTTCCTATAATTCACCCCTCCACTTT
CAWSVGGSYNSPLHF
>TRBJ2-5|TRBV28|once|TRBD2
TGTGCCAGCAGTTTTAGCGGGGGCGTACAGACCCAGTACTTC
CASSFSGGVQTQYF
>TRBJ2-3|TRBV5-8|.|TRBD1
TGTGCCAGCAGCCCGGGACAGGGGGCGAGAACAGATACGCAGTATTTT
CASSPGQGARTDTQYF
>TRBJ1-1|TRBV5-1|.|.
TGCGCCAGCAGGCTCTACTCGCCGAACACTGAAGCTTTCTTT
CASRLYSPNTEAFF
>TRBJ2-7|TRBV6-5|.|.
TGTGCCAGCAGTCGGGGATCGCCGGGGGAGCAGTACTTC
CASSRGSPGEQYF
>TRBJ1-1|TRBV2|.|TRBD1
TGTGCCAGCAGCCGCGGACAGGACGGAGCTTTCTTT
CASSRGQDGAFF
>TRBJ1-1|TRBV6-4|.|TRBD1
TGTGCCAGCAGCCGAAACGGACAGGGGGCGTTGAACACTGAAGCTTTCTTT
CASSRNGQGALNTEAFF
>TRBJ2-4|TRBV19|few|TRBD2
TGTGCCAGTAGTATAGCGGGGGGGCCCCCCAAAAACATTCAGTACTTC
CASSIAGGPPKNIQYF
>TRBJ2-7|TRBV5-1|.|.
TGCGCCAGCAGCTTTGGTAACACAGCCTACGAGCAGTACTTC
CASSFGNTAYEQYF
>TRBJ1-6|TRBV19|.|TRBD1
TGTGCCAGTAAAGGGGGACAGGGCTTATTTTCACCCCTCCACTTT
CASKGGQGLFSPLHF
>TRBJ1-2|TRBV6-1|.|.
TGTGCCAGCAGAGCCACCGGGACTGTCTATGGCTACACCTTC
CASRATGTVYGYTF
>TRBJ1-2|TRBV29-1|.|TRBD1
TGCAGCGTTGAATTAACGGCAGGGGGAAACTATGGCTACACCTTC
CSVELTAGGNYGYTF
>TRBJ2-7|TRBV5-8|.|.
TGTGCCAGCAGCTTGCAGGCCTACGAGCAGTACTTC
CASSLQAYEQYF
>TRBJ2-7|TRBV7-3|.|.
TGTGCCAGCAGCTTCTTGAAGGACAGCCCCCACGAGCAGTACTTC
CASSFLKDSPHEQYF
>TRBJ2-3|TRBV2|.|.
TGTGCCAGCAGGTCCCCCATCACAGATACGCAGTATTTT
CASRSPITDTQYF
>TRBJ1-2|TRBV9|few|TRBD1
TGTGCCAGCAGCGCCGGGACAGGGAGGAACTATGGCTACACCTTC
CASSAGTGRNYGYTF
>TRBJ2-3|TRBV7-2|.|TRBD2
TGTGCCAGCAGCTTACGGCTAGCGGGAGTTTCAGATACGCAGTATTTT
CASSLRLAGVSDTQYF